These 12 T cell receptor beta chains originate from one sample sequenced in a study of tissue T cells after allogeneic stem cell transplantation. The table came from immunoSEQ multiplex PCR; TCRdb's copy has only in-frame clones and leaves some out. The table shows about 8,300 clones, with approximately 50% occurring only once. The time point here: mouse harvest day 7 after allogeneic transplant. Each mouse received 10^7 T-cell-depleted marrow cells plus 10^6 splenic CD5+ T cells by tail vein. The sample consisted of gut tissue. These receptors were collected from a female BALB/c mouse given C57BL/6 T cells with graft-versus-host disease after an allogeneic hematopoietic cell transplant.

On this clone: Gene names follow the mouse nomenclature. The CDR3 DNA, read in part, is TGTGCCTGGAGTCTGGGGGACGCAAACACCGGGCAGCTCTAC. Its protein is CAWSLGDANTGQLY. The complete CDR3 reads CAWSLGDANTGQLYF. This chain uses TRBV31 with TRBJ2-2; the D gene could be TRBD1 or TRBD2 (5 bases each). The read gets to within 1 residue of the CDR3 end, and the germline J gene fills in the rest. CDR3 size: 15 residues. CDR1 and CDR2 from the germline V gene are GKSSPN and SITVG. V lost 0 bases and J 0 bases, leaving 8 bases between the germline ends. The full variable domain, with the rest looked up from reference TRBV31 and TRBJ2-2, is AQTIHQWPVAEIKAVGSPLSLGCTIKGKSSPNLYWYWQATGGTLQQLFYSITVGQVESVVQLNLSASRPKDDQFILSTEKLLLSHSGFYLCAWSLGDANTGQLYFGEGSKLTVL.

Concerning this clone itself: Gene names and germline match the mouse. Read data end 1 residue before the CDR3 end; the end is taken from the germline J gene. V and J are TRBV26 and TRBJ2-3, with 9 nucleotides matching TRBD1. The CDR3 length is 16 residues. With V trimmed by 6 bases and J by 1 base, 8 bases remained unmatched. CDR1 and CDR2 (germline): KGHPV, FQNQEV (reference sequence). The part of the CDR3 DNA that was read is TGTGCCAGCAGAAAGGGACAGGGAAGAGGTGCAGAAACGCTGTAT. Translating gives CASRKGQGRGAETLY. The full CDR3 reads CASRKGQGRGAETLYF.

Of note for this clone: Any gene name here is a mouse gene name. The CDR3 end falls 1 residue outside the read, so it is completed with the germline J gene. The V gene is TRBV26, the J gene TRBJ2-4; D may be TRBD2 (6 bases). Germline CDR1 KGHPV, CDR2 FQNQEV (reference sequence). V was pared by 6 bases and J by 1 base, with 11 bases between. The CDR3 sequence is 14 residues long. Incomplete CDR3 DNA: TGTGCCAGCAGCCGCTCTGGGGGTCAAAACACCTTGTAC. This gives the protein CASSRSGGQNTLY. In full, the CDR3 reads CASSRSGGQNTLYF.

On this clone itself: Genes and germline are mouse. The CDR3 DNA, read in part, is TGTGCCAGCAGTCTGGAGCAGAACACAGAAGTCTTC. Protein product: CASSLEQNTEVF. The entire CDR3 protein reads CASSLEQNTEVFF. The chain combines TRBV26 with TRBJ1-1; D ambiguous. The CDR3 extends 1 residue past the end of the read, so its final part is completed from the germline J gene. Germline-derived CDR1 and CDR2 are KGHPV and FQNQEV (reference sequence). The CDR3 extends over 13 amino acids. V was cut by 2 bases and J by 0 bases, with 4 bases left in between.

This clone was detected a few times. Gene names denote mouse genes. The read finishes 1 residue shy of the CDR3 end, and the germline J gene is used to complete it. This rearrangement joins TRBV26 to TRBJ2-5; 8 bases agree with TRBD1. Germline lookup yields CDR1 KGHPV and CDR2 FQNQEV (reference sequence). The J segment lost 4 bases and the V segment lost 4 bases, leaving 1 base of the junction unmatched. CDR3 length: 13 residues. This chain's CDR3 is CASSRTGKDTQYF. The DNA read from the CDR3 is TGTGCCAGCAGTCGGACAGGGAAAGACACCCAGTAC.

Of note for this clone: Gene labels here are mouse ones. Read coverage stops 1 residue before the CDR3 terminus; the germline J gene supplies the remainder. The chain carries TRBV3 and TRBJ1-1; D is unresolved. CDR1 is SNHLY, CDR2 FYNGKV, per germline (reference sequence). The germline V and J ends were trimmed by 4 bases and 0 bases, with 6 bases remaining between them. This CDR3 comprises 13 residues. The sequenced CDR3 bases are TGTGCCAGCAGCTACCAAGCAAACACAGAAGTCTTC. Its translation is CASSYQANTEVF. The whole CDR3 is CASSYQANTEVFF. The full variable domain, rest sourced from reference TRBV3 and TRBJ1-1, is GPKVLQIPSHQIIDMGQMVTLNCDPVSNHLYFYWYKQILGQQMEFLVNFYNGKVMEKSKLFKDQFSVERPDGSYFTLKIQPTALEDSAVYFCASSYQANTEVFFGKGTRLTVV.

To note about this clone: Gene names and germline refer to mouse. The read halts 1 residue ahead of the CDR3 end, with the missing end drawn from the germline J gene. The chain has TRBV26 and TRBJ2-7; TRBD1 agrees at 7 bases. V lost 4 bases, J lost 4 bases, and 1 base stayed unmatched. The CDR3 is 12 amino acids. Germline-derived CDR1 and CDR2 are KGHPV and FQNQEV (reference sequence). The sequenced part of the CDR3 DNA is TGTGCCAGCAGTCAACAGGGGTATGAACAGTAC. As protein: CASSQQGYEQY. In full, the CDR3 is CASSQQGYEQYF. Full variable domain (rest looked up from reference TRBV26 and TRBJ2-7): NSKVIQTPRYLVKGQGQKAKMRCIPEKGHPVVFWYQQNKNNEFKFLINFQNQEVLQQIDMTEKRFSAECPSNSPCSLEIQSSEAGDSALYLCASSQQGYEQYFGPGTRLTVL.

Concerning this clone itself: Gene names are the mouse ones. The read ends 1 residue early relative to the CDR3; the germline J gene fills the gap. The chain combines TRBV3 with TRBJ1-1; D is ambiguous. Trimming cost V 1 base and J 0 bases, with 3 bases left between them. The CDR3 extends over 13 amino acids. Germline-derived CDR1 and CDR2 are SNHLY and FYNGKV (reference sequence). CDR3 protein: CASSLGQNTEVFF. Incomplete CDR3 DNA: TGTGCCAGCAGCTTAGGGCAGAACACAGAAGTCTTC.

Note on this clone: Mouse names are used for the genes. The read ends 1 residue before the CDR3 terminus; that terminus is restored from the germline J gene. Other DNA sequences of this sample code for an identical CDR3. This chain uses TRBV26 with TRBJ2-7; 10 nucleotides match TRBD1. From germline, CDR1 is KGHPV and CDR2 FQNQEV (reference sequence). There are 13 residues in the CDR3. Unmatched junction bases numbered 0, after V lost 4 bases and J lost 3 bases. The CDR3: CASSRTGGYEQYF. The CDR3 DNA, read in part, is TGTGCCAGCAGTCGGACAGGGGGCTATGAACAGTAC.

This clone was picked up one time. The gene symbols are mouse symbols. The sequence runs out 1 residue before the end of the CDR3; the remainder is reconstructed from the germline J gene. The chain carries TRBV12-2 and TRBJ1-1; no clear D gene. Trimming removed 0 bases at V and 6 bases at J, with 4 bases between. Per the germline V gene, CDR1 is SGHLS and CDR2 is HYDKME. The CDR3 has 11 amino acids. CDR3 bases read: TGTGCCAGCTCTCTCGGCGCAGAAGTCTTC. Protein: CASSLGAEVF. The CDR3 as a whole reads CASSLGAEVFF.

Concerning this clone: Each gene name is a mouse one. The read terminates 1 residue before the CDR3 end, so the remaining end is supplied by the germline J gene. The chain couples TRBV2 to TRBJ1-3; 9 bases line up with TRBD1. J gave up 2 bases and V 3 bases, and 2 bases lay outside the gene matches. Per germline, CDR1 LGHNA and CDR2 YSYQKL. This CDR3 has 15 amino acids. The CDR3 protein is CASSHNRGPGNTLYF. The covered CDR3 bases are TGTGCCAGCAGCCACAACAGGGGGCCTGGAAATACGCTCTAT. Based on the CDR3 plus reference TRBV2 and TRBJ1-3, the full variable domain is DPKIIQKPKYLVAVTGSEKILICEQYLGHNAMYWYRQSAKKPLEFMFSYSYQKLMDNQTASSRFQPQSSKKNHLDLQITALKPDDSATYFCASSHNRGPGNTLYFGEGSRLIVV.

By its share, this clone is medium-sized (0.01 to 0.1%). Each gene name is a mouse one. The read terminates 1 residue before the CDR3 end, so the remaining end is supplied by the germline J gene. This sequence joins TRBV12-2 and TRBJ1-2, with D possibly TRBD1 on 5 matching bases. Germline V gives CDR1 SGHLS, CDR2 HYDKME. Trimming pared 2 bases from V and 0 bases from J, leaving 9 bases between. The CDR3 extends over 14 amino acids. CDR3 DNA, as far as it was read: TGTGCCAGCTCTCCCCAGGGTTCAAACTCCGACTACACC. Protein: CASSPQGSNSDYT. The whole CDR3 protein reads CASSPQGSNSDYTF.